This note documents a single TCR beta chain sequence. Its antigen remains unknown. No fewer than 7 million PBMCs went into each sample. The data were obtained in a study of blood T cells in healthy people across ages. Study-wide points: Possibly confounding the expanded clonotype changes was the fact that donor CMV status was unknown.

The germline CDR1 and CDR2 sequences are MGHDK and SYGVNS. The CDR3 has 15 residues. The trim removed 6 bases at V and 11 bases at J, leaving 17 bases unmatched. Then a second PCR, running roughly 7 to 12 cycles, was carried out with a sample-barcoded 5' primer and a J-beta primer mix. Each cDNA molecule received a tag from a template-switch adaptor that had 12 random nucleotides. Each CDR3 protein is one row after TCRdb ran MiXCR on the 5' RACE reads. The sample lists 700,000 to 1,000,000 distinct CDR3 sequences, approximately 44% seen once, with about 21% in the top ten. The receptor comes from a man in his sixties in good health. The sequenced sample consisted of blood. The chain has TRBV25-1 and TRBJ2-5; 8 bases are a match to TRBD2. CDR3 sequence (DNA): TGTGCCAGCAGCCCCTTGCTCTCGGGGGGGGCGGGGCAGTACTTC. Protein sequence: CASSPLLSGGAGQYF.